Shown below are 18 T cell receptor beta chains from a single sample sequenced in a study of identical twins. One entry per CDR3 protein, called by TCRdb with MiXCR from the 5' RACE reads. The repertoire holds around 95,000 distinct CDR3 sequences, with under 7% as singletons. The sequenced material came from memory T cells sorted from blood. The receptors were sampled from a woman in her forties or fifties in good health.

This clonotype occurred many times. The chain links TRBV4-1 to TRBJ2-1; 11 bases align to TRBD2. This CDR3 comprises 17 residues. Germline V gene data show CDR1 as MGHRA and CDR2 as YSYEKL. Trimming took 0 bases from V and 7 from J; bases not matched to a gene: 8. CDR3 coding DNA: TGCGCCAGCAGCCAAGAAGCCTCTAGCGGGAGGAGGAATGAGCAGTTCTTC. Protein product: CASSQEASSGRRNEQFF.

The V gene is TRBV6-1, the J gene TRBJ2-1; D possibly uses TRBD1 or TRBD2 (5 bases each). Trimming stripped 8 bases from V and 0 bases from J, with 11 bases between. CDR1 is MNHNS and CDR2 is SASEGT in the germline V gene. The CDR3 contains 14 residues. DNA for the CDR3: TGTGCCAGCTCCCGGGACGGCTCCTACAATGAGCAGTTCTTC. This sequence encodes CASSRDGSYNEQFF.

There are many counts of this clonotype. The chain couples TRBV5-4 to TRBJ2-7; D remains unclear. The germline V gene has CDR1 SGHNT and CDR2 YYREEE (reference sequence). V lost 0 bases and J lost 6, with 7 bases in between. The CDR3 length is 12 residues. CDR3 region: CASSLVDGEQYF. CDR3 nucleotide sequence: TGTGCCAGCAGCTTGGTGGACGGCGAGCAGTACTTC.

This clonotype occurred many times. The chain employs TRBV10-1 and TRBJ1-5; no firm D call. V was trimmed by 9 bases and J by 0 bases, leaving 15 bases between them. Germline V gives CDR1 WNHNN, CDR2 SYGVQD (reference sequence). This CDR3 has 15 amino acids. CDR3 in DNA: TGCGCCAGTGCCCGAGGGATCTATAGCAATCAGCCCCAGCATTTT. Its protein product is CASARGIYSNQPQHF.

This clonotype was detected ten times or more. This chain uses TRBV6-7 with TRBJ1-2; 7 positions match TRBD1. TRBV6-7 is an ORF for which the function is uncertain. This CDR3 is built from 14 residues. After removal of 5 bases from V and 4 bases from J, the junction contained 7 bases not matched to a gene. Here the CDR3 DNA reads TGTGCCAGCAGTCAAAACAGGGGAGGCTATGGCTACACCTTC. Residues: CASSQNRGGYGYTF.

The CDR3 here is CAMDPYNEQFF. As DNA, the CDR3 is TGTGCCATGGACCCCTACAATGAGCAGTTCTTC. The rearrangement joins TRBV30 to TRBJ2-1, with unresolved D. Germline V lookup: CDR1 GTSNPN, CDR2 SVGIG (reference sequence). This CDR3 spans 11 amino acids. Trimming stripped 8 bases from V and 2 bases from J, with 7 bases between.

This clonotype appeared many times. Here the CDR3 reads CASRIPGGSEQYF. CDR3 sequence (DNA): TGTGCCAGCAGGATTCCGGGGGGTTCCGAGCAGTACTTC. The chain carries TRBV6-6 and TRBJ2-7; 7 nucleotides agree with TRBD2. The CDR3 spans 13 residues. Germline loops: CDR1 MNHNY, CDR2 SVGAGI (reference sequence). V dropped 6 bases and J dropped 6; count of bases not matched to a gene: 8.

About this clonotype: A read error may be the cause here, since a much bigger clone is one base away. In this CDR3 the conserved last residue, phenylalanine or tryptophan, is missing, so a read error is likely. The rearrangement uses TRBV2 and TRBJ2-2, with 9 bases fitting TRBD1. Trimming removed 6 bases from V and 5 bases from J; junction bases left unmatched: 4. Germline CDR1 SNHLY, CDR2 FYNNEI. CDR3 size: 14 residues. The CDR3, as DNA: TGTGCCAGCAGGGACAGGGGCGGGACCGGGGAGCTGTTTCTT. Protein sequence: CASRDRGGTGELFL.

This clonotype was seen at least ten times. The chain links TRBV12-3 or TRBV12-4 to TRBJ1-5, with a tentative D call TRBD1 (6 bases). Trimming pared 7 bases from V and 7 bases from J, leaving 14 bases between. The CDR3 length is 13 residues. The CDR3 nucleotides are TGTGCCAGCAAAGGACCCAGGGGCCAGCCCCAGCATTTT. This gives the protein CASKGPRGQPQHF.

This clonotype was recorded many times. The chain combines TRBV12-3 or TRBV12-4 with TRBJ2-1, with 9 bases aligning to TRBD2. Losses at the gene ends were 2 bases for V and 8 bases for J; bases not matched to a gene: 7. The CDR3 extends over 15 amino acids. In DNA, the CDR3 is TGTGCCAGCAGTTTACCGGGACTAGCTAAGGATGAGCAGTTCTTC. Protein sequence: CASSLPGLAKDEQFF.

This clonotype was seen only a few times. The V call is TRBV13, the J call TRBJ1-5; 8 bases line up with TRBD1. CDR3 length: 13 residues. Germline CDR1 is PRHDT and CDR2 is FYEKMQ (reference sequence). Losses at the gene ends were 3 bases for V and 10 bases for J; bases not matched to a gene: 5. The CDR3 is CASSLGRGPPQHF. CDR3 in DNA: TGTGCCAGCAGCTTGGGCAGGGGGCCTCCCCAGCATTTT.

The J gene is TRBJ2-7, the V gene TRBV12-3 or TRBV12-4; 11 bases agree with TRBD2. The CDR3 has 14 amino acids. V lost 5 bases, J lost 5 bases, and 5 bases stayed unmatched. The CDR3 loop is CASSALLAGDEQYF. For the CDR3, the DNA is TGTGCCAGCAGTGCATTACTAGCGGGAGACGAGCAGTACTTC.

The chain carries TRBV2 and TRBJ2-3; D unresolved. V was shortened by 6 bases and J by 9 bases, with 13 bases between the two germline ends. Germline CDR1 is SNHLY and CDR2 is FYNNEI. This CDR3 contains 12 residues. The CDR3 spells CASRDQTSTQYF. The CDR3 bases are TGTGCCAGCAGGGACCAGACGAGCACGCAGTATTTT.

This clonotype was observed many times. The CDR3 reads CASSQLAGGLTRTDTQYF. The DNA for the CDR3 is TGTGCCAGCAGCCAACTAGCGGGAGGGTTAACCCGCACAGATACGCAGTATTTT. V gene TRBV4-2 combines with J gene TRBJ2-3; 12 bases fit TRBD2. CDR3 length equals 18 residues. The germline CDR1 and CDR2 sequences are LGHNA and YNFKEQ. J gave up 1 base and V 2 bases, and 7 bases lay outside the gene matches.

Here the CDR3 DNA reads TGCAGTGCTAGTGGGACAGATTATAGCAATCAGCCCCAGCATTTT. Protein: CSASGTDYSNQPQHF. This chain links TRBV20-1 with TRBJ1-5, with 7 bases fitting TRBD1. Germline lookup yields CDR1 DFQATT and CDR2 SNEGSKA (reference sequence). This CDR3 spans 15 amino acids. After removal of 3 bases from V and 0 bases from J, the junction contained 5 bases not matched to a gene.

This clonotype has at least ten counts. V usage is TRBV5-1 and J usage is TRBJ2-7, with 10 positions matching TRBD2. This CDR3 is 15 amino acids long. V lost 0 bases to trimming and J lost 6 bases; unmatched junction nucleotides: 6. Germline CDR1 reads SGHRS; CDR2 reads YFSETQ. DNA of the CDR3: TGCGCCAGCAGCTTGGGTTCTAGCGGGAGTGGCGAGCAGTACGTC. Translation gives CASSLGSSGSGEQYV.

The rearrangement links TRBV7-2 to TRBJ2-3; TRBD1 agrees at 7 bases. Germline-derived CDR1 and CDR2 are SGHTA and FQGNSA. The CDR3 covers 14 residues. After removal of 2 bases from V and 12 bases from J, the junction contained 11 bases not matched to a gene. The CDR3 spells CASSLPDWDRFQYF. DNA for the CDR3: TGTGCCAGCAGCTTACCGGATTGGGACAGATTTCAGTATTTT.

This clonotype has a count of ten or more. The chain employs TRBV10-3 and TRBJ2-1; TRBD1 matches 9 bases. The CDR3 runs to 15 residues. Germline assignment: CDR1 ENHRY and CDR2 SYGVKD. J was trimmed by 5 bases and V by 8 bases; bases with no gene match: 10. The CDR3 nucleotides read TGTGCCATCGGGGGTGGCCGGGACAGGGACAATGAGCAGTTCTTC. It codes for CAIGGGRDRDNEQFF.